This TCR beta chain comes out of a study of T cell responses to AZD1222 COVID-19 vaccine. V was pared by 4 bases and J by 8 bases, with 13 bases of the junction left unmatched. The CDR3 has 18 amino acids. Germline V gene sequence: CDR1 LNHDA, CDR2 SQIVND (reference sequence). Method: immunoSEQ multiplex PCR; TCRdb's copy keeps in-frame clones and lacks some. The repertoire holds approximately 110,000 clones, with nearly 90% as singletons. The specimen was peripheral blood, collected on day 0 of AZD1222 vaccination. The sequence was obtained from an adult in good health. V usage is TRBV19 and J usage is TRBJ1-6, with 11 positions matching TRBD1. The CDR3 loop is CASSSRTGGARLDSPLHF. The CDR3 region has the DNA TGTGCCAGTAGTAGCCGGACAGGGGGCGCGAGGTTGGATTCACCCCTCCACTTT.